The source of this T cell receptor beta chain is a study of blood T cells in healthy people across ages. Study information: Per two T cells, template switching captured roughly one barcoded beta molecule.

A second PCR, run for about 7 to 12 cycles, used a sample-barcoded 5' primer plus a J-beta primer mix. Every cDNA molecule bore a tag from a template-switch adaptor containing 12 random nucleotides. One entry per CDR3 protein, called by TCRdb with MiXCR from the 5' RACE reads. This table has 1.5 million or so distinct CDR3 sequences, 35% to 45% appearing once. There were healthy Caucasian individuals from Russia, aged about 6 to 95, serving as donors. No fewer than 5.5 micrograms of total RNA were isolated from every sample. Germline assignment: CDR1 MNHEY and CDR2 SMNVEV (reference sequence). This CDR3 spans 15 amino acids. V dropped 6 bases and J dropped 0; count of bases not matched to a gene: 5.

Sequencing was carried out using blood. J is TRBJ1-3 and V is TRBV27; TRBD1 aligns across 7 bases. This TCR derives from a woman aged 18-29 years in good health. CDR3 sequence reads: CASRRGQSSGNTIYF. As DNA, the CDR3 is TGTGCCAGCAGGAGGGGACAGAGCTCTGGAAACACCATATATTTT.